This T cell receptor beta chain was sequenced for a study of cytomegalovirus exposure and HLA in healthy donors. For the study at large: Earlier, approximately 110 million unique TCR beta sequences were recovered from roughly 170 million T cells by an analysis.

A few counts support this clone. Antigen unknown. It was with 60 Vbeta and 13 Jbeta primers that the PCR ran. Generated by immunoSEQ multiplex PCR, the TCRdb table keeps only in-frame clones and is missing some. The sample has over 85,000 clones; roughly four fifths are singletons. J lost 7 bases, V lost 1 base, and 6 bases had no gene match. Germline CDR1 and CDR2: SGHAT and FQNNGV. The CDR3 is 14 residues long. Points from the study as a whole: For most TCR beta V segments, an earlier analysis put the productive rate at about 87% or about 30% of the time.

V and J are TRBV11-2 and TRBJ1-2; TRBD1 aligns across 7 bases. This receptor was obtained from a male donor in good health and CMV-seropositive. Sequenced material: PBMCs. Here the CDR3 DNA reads TGTGCCAGCAGCTTAGCAGGGGGAAACGGTGGCTACACCTTC. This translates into CASSLAGGNGGYTF.